Listed below are T cell receptor beta chains from one sample, sequenced in a study of CD8 T cells in ankylosing spondylitis. MiXCR, applied by TCRdb to the 5' RACE reads, yields one record per CDR3 protein. The data contain around 770,000 distinct CDR3 sequences, over 15% of them singletons. Material: blood, either unsorted or a sorted T cell fraction (not recorded which). All receptors come from a male donor with ankylosing spondylitis. CDR3s include the opening cysteine and the closing phenylalanine or tryptophan. D genes are given only for firm matches. Clone size is given for some rows only: seen once, a few or many times, or a class if the clone is expanded.

abundance	d_gene	v_gene	j_gene	CDR3nt	CDR3aa
few	.	TRBV3-1	TRBJ2-7	TGTGCCAGCAGCCCGGCGGGGGCGTCGGGGAACGAGCAGTACTTC	CASSPAGASGNEQYF
.	.	TRBV7-6	TRBJ2-1	TGTGCCAGCAGCTTGGGGCCTGGGGGCGGATACAATGAGCAGTTCTTC	CASSLGPGGGYNEQFF
few	.	TRBV3-1	TRBJ1-5	TGTGCCAGCAGCCAAGATTCGGGGCTCAATCAGCCCCAGCATTTT	CASSQDSGLNQPQHF
.	TRBD1	TRBV5-1	TRBJ1-6	TGCGCCAGCAGCTTGGGACAGGGGTCTTCGGATTCACCCCTCCACTTT	CASSLGQGSSDSPLHF
few	.	TRBV28	TRBJ1-2	TGTGCCAGCAGTTTACGTGAAGCGGGGGGCTACACCTTC	CASSLREAGGYTF
.	TRBD2	TRBV5-1	TRBJ2-7	TGCGCCAGCAGCTTCAGGCCTAGCGGATACGAGCAGTACTTC	CASSFRPSGYEQYF
few	TRBD1	TRBV6-5	TRBJ2-1	TGTGCCAGCAGTTACAAACGTCCGGGACAGGGCTACAATGAGCAGTTCTTC	CASSYKRPGQGYNEQFF
.	.	TRBV15	TRBJ1-1	TGTGCCACCAGCACCGGGGGATCCCCTGAAGCTTTCTTT	CATSTGGSPEAFF
few	TRBD2	TRBV12-3/TRBV12-4	TRBJ2-7	TGTGCCAGCAGCGGGACTACTGCGAGCTCCTACGAGCAGTACTTC	CASSGTTASSYEQYF
few	TRBD1	TRBV2	TRBJ2-1	TGTGCCAGCATGGGTCTTGGGGACAGGGTGTACAATGAGCAGTTCTTC	CASMGLGDRVYNEQFF
.	TRBD1	TRBV20-1	TRBJ2-7	TGCAGTGCTAGTTTAGGGGGACAGACTGACTACGAGCAGTACTTC	CSASLGGQTDYEQYF
few	TRBD2	TRBV20-1	TRBJ2-5	TGCAGTGCTAGAGATCCCCGAGCGGGAGAGGGGGAGACCCAGTACTTC	CSARDPRAGEGETQYF
.	.	TRBV29-1	TRBJ2-2	TGCAGCGTTGAAGGGAGCAACACCGGGGAGCTGTTTTTT	CSVEGSNTGELFF
few	.	TRBV29-1	TRBJ2-1	TGCAGCGTAGAAGACCGATTAGCGGTTACTTACAATGAGCAGTTCTTC	CSVEDRLAVTYNEQFF
.	.	TRBV10-3	TRBJ1-1	TGTGCCATCAGTGAGGGGGGGCTCAACACTGAAGCTTTCTTT	CAISEGGLNTEAFF
few	TRBD2	TRBV5-1	TRBJ2-1	TGCGCCAGCAGCTTGGAAGTGCTAGCGGCCCCCCCGGGGCAGTTCTTC	CASSLEVLAAPPGQFF
few	.	TRBV7-6	TRBJ1-1	TGTGCCAGCAGCTACGGGACGGCCGGGACTGAAGCTTTCTTT	CASSYGTAGTEAFF
many	.	TRBV5-1	TRBJ1-1	TGCGCCAGCAGCTTGGGACATACGAACACTGAAGCTTTCTTT	CASSLGHTNTEAFF
.	TRBD1	TRBV19	TRBJ1-1	TGTGCCAGTAGCCCAAGGACAGGGACGAGGACTGAAGCTTTCTTT	CASSPRTGTRTEAFF
.	TRBD2	TRBV20-1	TRBJ2-7	TGCAGTGCTAGAGATAGGACTAGCGGGAGTTACGAGCAGTACTTC	CSARDRTSGSYEQYF
few	.	TRBV7-2	TRBJ1-2	TGTGCCAGCAGCTTAGGTCCCTTTCGGCGCTACACCTTC	CASSLGPFRRYTF
few	.	TRBV6-2/TRBV6-3	TRBJ1-5	TGTGCCAGCAGTCCCACCCCGGGCTATCAGCCCCAGCATTTT	CASSPTPGYQPQHF
few	.	TRBV29-1	TRBJ2-5	TGCAGCCCGGCGGAGGTGGCCGGCGAGACCCAGTACTTC	CSPAEVAGETQYF
.	.	TRBV24-1	TRBJ1-5	TGTGCCACCAGTGATCCCACAGGATTCCGGTCCCAGCATTTT	CATSDPTGFRSQHF
few	.	TRBV4-1	TRBJ2-7	TGCGCCAGCAGCCCATCCCCAACACGGGGGTCCTACGAGCAGTACTTC	CASSPSPTRGSYEQYF
few	TRBD2	TRBV7-2	TRBJ2-1	TGTGCCAGCAGCTTAGGGGCGAGCGGGGGGATCAATGAGCAGTTCTTC	CASSLGASGGINEQFF
few	.	TRBV24-1	TRBJ2-1	TGTGCCACCTCCCCAGGCGGTTCCTACAATGAGCAGTTCTTC	CATSPGGSYNEQFF
.	.	TRBV6-6	TRBJ1-2	TGTGCCAGCAGTCGGGACGAGAACTATGGCTACACCTTC	CASSRDENYGYTF
.	.	TRBV5-1	TRBJ2-7	TGCGCCAGCAGCTGGACAAGCTCCTACGAGCAGTACTTC	CASSWTSSYEQYF
few	TRBD2	TRBV28	TRBJ2-1	TGTGCCAGCAGTTTTATAGCGGGAGTGGGCAATGAGCAGTTCTTC	CASSFIAGVGNEQFF
few	.	TRBV27	TRBJ2-2	TGTGCCAGCAGTTCCCAGGGGCGCACCGGGGAGCTGTTTTTT	CASSSQGRTGELFF
few	.	TRBV12-3/TRBV12-4	TRBJ1-2	TGTGCCAGCACGTGGGGGCCGGCCTATGGCTACACCTTC	CASTWGPAYGYTF
few	.	TRBV2	TRBJ1-5	TGTGCCAGCAGTGTTGCGGCGAGCAATCAGCCCCAGCATTTT	CASSVAASNQPQHF
.	.	TRBV10-3	TRBJ1-4	TGTGCCATCAGGGACAGATTAGATGAAAAACTGTTTTTT	CAIRDRLDEKLFF
many	TRBD1	TRBV2	TRBJ2-7	TGTGCCAGCAGTGAAGGACAGGGGTCCTACGAGCAGTACTTC	CASSEGQGSYEQYF
many	TRBD1	TRBV12-3/TRBV12-4	TRBJ1-1	TGTGCCAGCAGGGCAGGGGGCGTAGCTTTCTTT	CASRAGGVAFF
few	.	TRBV28	TRBJ2-2	TGTGCCAGCAGTCCATACCCGCGGTGGGCCGGGGAGCTGTTTTTT	CASSPYPRWAGELFF
many	.	TRBV20-1	TRBJ2-2	TGCAGTGCTATCCCTGGGCAGGCTCGCACCGGGGAGCTGTTTTTT	CSAIPGQARTGELFF
.	.	TRBV10-3	TRBJ2-1	TGTGCCATCAGTGAGTCCGGGTTCAATGAGCAGTTCTTC	CAISESGFNEQFF
.	.	TRBV20-1	TRBJ1-2	TGCAGTGCTAGAGATGGAAAGCGGCCCAATCCTCTATACACCTTC	CSARDGKRPNPLYTF
few	.	TRBV2	TRBJ2-2	TGTGCCAGCAACAGGGAGGGGGCCGGGGAGCTGTTTTTT	CASNREGAGELFF
.	.	TRBV4-1	TRBJ1-1	TGCGCCAGCACCGGACGGATTAACACTGAAGCTTTCTTT	CASTGRINTEAFF
many	.	TRBV15	TRBJ1-1	TGTGCCACCATACCCCCGGGGAATCCGAACACTGAAGCTTTCTTT	CATIPPGNPNTEAFF
many	TRBD1	TRBV20-1	TRBJ1-5	TGCAGTGCTAGAGATTCCCTCAGGGGGCTCAATCAGCCCCAGCATTTT	CSARDSLRGLNQPQHF
many	.	TRBV3-1	TRBJ2-1	TGTGCCAGCACCAGAGACGTTGACCCCTACAATGAGCAGTTCTTC	CASTRDVDPYNEQFF